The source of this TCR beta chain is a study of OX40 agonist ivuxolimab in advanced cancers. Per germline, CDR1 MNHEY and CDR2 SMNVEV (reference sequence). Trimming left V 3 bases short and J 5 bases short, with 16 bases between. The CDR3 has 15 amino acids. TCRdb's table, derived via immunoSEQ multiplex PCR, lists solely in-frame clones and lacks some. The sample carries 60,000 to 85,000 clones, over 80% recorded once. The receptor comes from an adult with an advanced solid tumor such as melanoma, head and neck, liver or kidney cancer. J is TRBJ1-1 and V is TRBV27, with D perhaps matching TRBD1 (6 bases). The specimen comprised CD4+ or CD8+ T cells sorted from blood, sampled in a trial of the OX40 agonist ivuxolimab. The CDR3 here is CASSFLLRGTTEAFF. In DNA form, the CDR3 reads TGTGCCAGCAGTTTCCTCCTAAGGGGGACGACTGAAGCTTTCTTT.